These T cell receptor beta chains were read from a single sample in a study of blood T cell repertoires in COVID-19. Clones were read by immunoSEQ multiplex PCR, and TCRdb kept only the in-frame ones, dropping some. The sample gives 300,000 or so clones, 85% to 90% of which show up once; approximately 1.5% is in the top ten. The sample comprised peripheral blood. The receptor set was obtained from a woman aged 40 to 55 who had recovered from COVID-19. The CDR3 runs from the conserved cysteine through the conserved F or W. The order of the fields is J gene, clone size, V gene, D gene, CDR3 DNA, CDR3 protein. The D gene is left open where the match is weak. Only part of the rows carry a size: once, few, many, or a class if the clone is expanded.

>TRBJ2-1|.|TRBV7-2|.
TGTGCCAGCAGCTTCGCGCGGTACAATGAGCAGTTCTTC
CASSFARYNEQFF
>TRBJ2-3|.|TRBV5-1|TRBD2
TGCGCCAGCAGCCAGCGGGGTACCGCCACAGATACGCAGTATTTT
CASSQRGTATDTQYF
>TRBJ2-1|.|TRBV27|TRBD2
TGTGCCAGCAGTCTCCTGACTAGCGGGGATTTAGATGAGCAGTTCTTC
CASSLLTSGDLDEQFF
>TRBJ2-1|.|TRBV7-2|.
TGTGCCAGCACCCGGGGGTTCTCCTACAATGAGCAGTTCTTC
CASTRGFSYNEQFF
>TRBJ2-5|once|TRBV11-2|TRBD2
TGTGCCAGCAGACCCTCCCCCTTTACTAGCGGGGGGTACCAAGAGACCCAGTACTTC
CASRPSPFTSGGYQETQYF
>TRBJ1-1|.|TRBV7-9|TRBD1
TGTGCCAGCAGCCGTGACAGGGGGTCGGGGAACACTGAAGCTTTCTTT
CASSRDRGSGNTEAFF
>TRBJ2-1|.|TRBV6-2/TRBV6-3|TRBD2
TGTGCCAGCAGTTACCCGCCCGGGACTAGCGGGGGTTACTACAATGAGCAGTTCTTC
CASSYPPGTSGGYYNEQFF
>TRBJ1-2|.|TRBV6-5|.
TGTGCCAGCAGCCCCAGGGGCGGCGGCTATGGCTACACCTTC
CASSPRGGGYGYTF
>TRBJ2-5|.|TRBV27|.
TGTGCCAGCAGTTGGGGGGGCCCCTCGCAAGAGACCCAGTACTTC
CASSWGGPSQETQYF
>TRBJ2-7|.|TRBV5-6|TRBD2
TGTGCCAGCAGCGCCCGTGGGGGGGTAAGAGACGAGCAGTACTTC
CASSARGGVRDEQYF
>TRBJ1-1|once|TRBV18|.
TGTGCCAGCTCACACAATCCGACACCCTACACTGAAGCTTTCTTT
CASSHNPTPYTEAFF
>TRBJ2-5|.|TRBV5-1|.
TGCGCCAGCAGCTGGAGCGGTGAGACCCAGTACTTC
CASSWSGETQYF
>TRBJ1-1|.|TRBV5-4|TRBD1
TGTGCCAGCAGCTGGAGACAGGGGTCCAGAAGGCCTGAAGCTTTCTTT
CASSWRQGSRRPEAFF
>TRBJ2-2|once|TRBV7-8|.
TGTGCTCCCCGTTTAGTATCCACCGGGGAGCTGTTTTTT
CAPRLVSTGELFF
>TRBJ1-2|.|TRBV30|TRBD1
TGTGCCTGGTTAAGGCGAGGGGGCGACTATGGCTACACCTTC
CAWLRRGGDYGYTF
>TRBJ2-2|.|TRBV3-1/TRBV3-2|.
TGTGCCAGCAGCCAAGCTAGGTCCGGGGAGCTGTTTTTT
CASSQARSGELFF
>TRBJ2-2|.|TRBV18|TRBD1
TGTGCCAGCTCACCCGGGACAGGGAACACCGGGGAGCTGTTTTTT
CASSPGTGNTGELFF
>TRBJ1-3|.|TRBV18|TRBD1
TGTGCCAGCTCACCGACAGGGGAGCCTGGAAACACCATATATTTT
CASSPTGEPGNTIYF
>TRBJ1-6|.|TRBV5-4|TRBD1
TGTGCCAGCAGCCCTGGGGGACAGTATAATTCACCCCTCCACTTT
CASSPGGQYNSPLHF
>TRBJ1-2|.|TRBV5-1|TRBD1
TGCGCCAGCACCTTTGGACAGGGGGGAGGCTACACCTTC
CASTFGQGGGYTF
>TRBJ2-2|many|TRBV5-1|TRBD1
TGCGCCAGCAGCCGACAGGGGGCTCTGAACACCGGGGAGCTGTTTTTT
CASSRQGALNTGELFF
>TRBJ1-1|few|TRBV6-2/TRBV6-3|.
TGTGCCAGCAGCCTAACAGGATACACTGAAGCTTTCTTT
CASSLTGYTEAFF
>TRBJ2-7|.|TRBV19|TRBD1
TGTGCCAGTAGTACCACAGGGGCATCCACCTACGAGCAGTACTTC
CASSTTGASTYEQYF
>TRBJ2-7|.|TRBV15|TRBD1
TGTGCCACCAGCAGAGAAGGGCCGGGACAGAGCTTCTACGAGCAGTACTTC
CATSREGPGQSFYEQYF
>TRBJ1-2|.|TRBV5-1|.
TGCGCCAGCAGCTTGGGGGCGGGCTATGGCTACACCTTC
CASSLGAGYGYTF
>TRBJ1-2|.|TRBV5-1|TRBD1
TGCGCCAGCAGCTCAGACAGGGTATATGGCTACACCTTC
CASSSDRVYGYTF
>TRBJ1-6|.|TRBV10-3|TRBD1
TGTGCCATCAGTCGGGACAGGGTCTCACCCCTCCACTTT
CAISRDRVSPLHF
>TRBJ2-5|.|TRBV5-8|.
TGTGCCAGCAGCCCAGGTGCGGCAGGGAGGGAGACCCAGTACTTC
CASSPGAAGRETQYF
>TRBJ2-1|once|TRBV5-8|TRBD2
TGTGCCAGCAGCTCCCTGGCGGGGGGCTCCTACAATGAGCAGTTCTTC
CASSSLAGGSYNEQFF
>TRBJ1-4|.|TRBV27|TRBD1
TGTGCCAGCAGTTTCGGGTTGAAGGGGGCGCGATATTATGAAAAACTGTTTTTT
CASSFGLKGARYYEKLFF
>TRBJ2-5|.|TRBV5-1|TRBD2
TGCGCCAGCAGCTTGGGCGGGGGAGGAGAGACCCAGTACTTC
CASSLGGGGETQYF
>TRBJ1-1|.|TRBV6-5|TRBD1
TGTGCCAGCAGGGACAGGGGGGAGACTGAAGCTTTCTTT
CASRDRGETEAFF
>TRBJ1-4|once|TRBV15|.
TGTGCCACCAGCAGAGGCCGGCAGGGGAATGAAAAACTGTTTTTT
CATSRGRQGNEKLFF
>TRBJ1-1|.|TRBV21-1|.
TGTGCCAGCAGCAAAGAGATGGGGACAGGGTCTAACACTGAAGCTTTCTTT
CASSKEMGTGSNTEAFF
>TRBJ1-2|.|TRBV7-9|.
TGTGCCAGCAGCTGGGGGGGAAGGGGCTACACCTTC
CASSWGGRGYTF
>TRBJ1-6|.|TRBV4-3|.
TGCGCCAGCAGCCAAGATGGAACCCCAGCAGGGCCTTCACCCCTCCACTTT
CASSQDGTPAGPSPLHF
>TRBJ2-1|.|TRBV7-8|TRBD2
TGTGCCAGCAGCTTACAGGGTCTGGCGGGAGACTACAATGAGCAGTTCTTC
CASSLQGLAGDYNEQFF
>TRBJ2-2|few|TRBV3-1/TRBV3-2|.
TGTGCCAGCAGCCGTAGGAACACCGGGGAGCTGTTTTTT
CASSRRNTGELFF
>TRBJ1-5|.|TRBV30|TRBD1
TGTGCCTGCTCGACAGGGCCCCTCGGTGACCAGCATTTT
CACSTGPLGDQHF
>TRBJ2-3|once|TRBV5-4|.
TGTGCCAGCAGTCCTACTGCAGATACGCAGTATTTT
CASSPTADTQYF
>TRBJ2-7|.|TRBV7-2|.
TGTGCCAGCAGCTTAGGCCAGGGCACCTACTACGAGCAGTACTTC
CASSLGQGTYYEQYF
>TRBJ2-1|.|TRBV10-1|.
TGCGCCAGCAGTGATTTCAAAGGAGATAACTACAATGAGCAGTTCTTC
CASSDFKGDNYNEQFF
>TRBJ2-2|.|TRBV5-1|.
TGCGCCAGCAGCCCTGGTCGGGAAAACACCGGGGAGCTGTTTTTT
CASSPGRENTGELFF
>TRBJ2-3|.|TRBV7-2|.
TGTGCCAGCAGCTCACATCCGGGACTCCCTACAGATACGCAGTATTTT
CASSSHPGLPTDTQYF
>TRBJ1-2|.|TRBV19|TRBD1
TGTGCCAGTAGTACTCGGGACAGGCCAACTTACTTC
CASSTRDRPTYF
>TRBJ2-1|large|TRBV27|.
TGTGCCAGCAGAAAAGGGGGGGTAAACAATGAGCAGTTCTTC
CASRKGGVNNEQFF
>TRBJ1-1|.|TRBV27|.
TGTGCCAGCAGCTGGGGGGGGTTCGCTGAAGCTTTCTTT
CASSWGGFAEAFF
>TRBJ2-7|.|TRBV2|TRBD2
TGTGCCAGCATGCCCCAGGGACTAGCTGGCGAGCAGTACTTC
CASMPQGLAGEQYF
>TRBJ1-1|.|TRBV6-5|.
TGTGCCAGCAGTTACTCGATACGAGGGAACACTGAAGCTTTCTTT
CASSYSIRGNTEAFF
>TRBJ2-7|many|TRBV18|.
TGTGCCAGCTCACCAGGAGGGTCCTCCTACGAGCAGTACTTC
CASSPGGSSYEQYF
>TRBJ2-7|.|TRBV7-9|.
TGTGCCAGCAGCTTAGCCGCAGGAAGGGAGCAGTACTTC
CASSLAAGREQYF
>TRBJ2-7|once|TRBV10-3|TRBD1
TGTGCCATCAGTGAACCGGGACAGGGGTTTAACGAGCAGTACTTC
CAISEPGQGFNEQYF
>TRBJ2-3|.|TRBV5-1|TRBD1
TGCGCCAGCAGCTTCGGGACAGGGGTGGCAGATACGCAGTATTTT
CASSFGTGVADTQYF
>TRBJ1-5|once|TRBV7-9|TRBD1
TGTGCCAGCAGCTCTTCGACAGGGATTCACAATCAGCCCCAGCATTTT
CASSSSTGIHNQPQHF
>TRBJ1-2|few|TRBV2|TRBD1
TGTGCCAGCAAGATAGCTTCGGACAGGGCTGGCTACACCTTC
CASKIASDRAGYTF
>TRBJ1-2|.|TRBV9|.
TGTGCCAGCAGCGTGGGTGGACAGAGCCCCTATGGCTACACCTTC
CASSVGGQSPYGYTF
>TRBJ2-3|.|TRBV5-4|TRBD2
TGTGCCAGCAGCTTACCCCGGGGGGGCGGGACAGATACGCAGTATTTT
CASSLPRGGGTDTQYF
>TRBJ2-5|.|TRBV3-1/TRBV3-2|.
TGTGCCAGCAGCCAGGACAGAGACCAAGAGACCCAGTACTTC
CASSQDRDQETQYF
>TRBJ2-7|.|TRBV11-2|TRBD1
TGTGCCAGCCGACAGGGGGGTATCGACGAGCAGTACTTC
CASRQGGIDEQYF
>TRBJ1-2|.|TRBV12-5|TRBD1
TGTGCTAGTGGTCCCTCTGGGACAGGAGCTAACTATGGCTACACCTTC
CASGPSGTGANYGYTF